The clone carrying this T cell receptor (beta chain) has a single count. No antigen is known for it. From germline, CDR1 is SGHTA and CDR2 FQGNSA. This CDR3 spans 15 amino acids. The ends were cut back, 1 base at V and 0 bases at J, with 9 bases in the middle. Sequencing was performed with immunoSEQ multiplex PCR; in TCRdb, only in-frame clones are kept and a portion is missing. Among under 50,000 clones listed, about 88% were seen once. This entry is derived from a study of T cells in localized non-small cell lung cancer. Study findings and constraints: Heterogeneity stays possible, as sequencing covered only one tumor region. Uninvolved adjacent lung showed higher T cell clonality than tumor. For the top 100 tumor clones, a median about 57 also appeared in adjacent lung.

The material was PBMCs, obtained before any cancer treatment. This chain uses TRBV7-2 with TRBJ1-1; D is unclear. This sequence originates from a man aged 40 to 70 with stage II lung adenocarcinoma. This CDR3 is CASSLDASMNTEAFF. In nucleotides, the CDR3 is TGTGCCAGCAGCTTAGACGCATCGATGAACACTGAAGCTTTCTTT.